These 5 T cell receptor beta chains share one sample of origin, sequenced in a study of blood T cells in healthy people across ages. Primed by a sample-barcoded 5' primer and a J-beta primer mix, a second PCR proceeded for about 6 to 11 cycles. TCRdb independently ran MiXCR on the 5' RACE reads; one entry per CDR3 protein. The sample records about 1 million distinct CDR3 sequences, under 45% being singletons. Specimen: blood. The receptor set was obtained from a woman aged 60-75 years in good health.

The rearrangement joins TRBV5-8 to TRBJ1-5; 7 nucleotides agree with TRBD1. The V gene end was trimmed by 2 bases and the J gene end by 4 bases; junction bases not matched to a gene: 12. This CDR3 spans 17 amino acids. Germline V CDR1 and CDR2: SGHTS, YDEGEE. The CDR3 loop is CASSLSLRDSLNQPQHF. The CDR3 DNA sequence: TGTGCCAGCAGCTTAAGCCTCCGGGACAGCCTAAATCAGCCCCAGCATTTT.

The genes are TRBV12-3 or TRBV12-4 and TRBJ2-3; a possible D gene is TRBD2 (6 bases). V was clipped by 4 bases and J by 8 bases, with 10 bases between them. The CDR3 is 12 residues long. CDR3 in DNA: TGTGCCAGCAGTTCTAGCGCGAGTACGCAGTATTTT. Protein: CASSSSASTQYF.

This clonotype was picked up a small number of times. The rearrangement uses TRBV27 and TRBJ2-7; the match to TRBD1 covers 7 bases. The V gene end was trimmed by 3 bases and the J gene end by 3 bases; junction bases not matched to a gene: 5. This CDR3 comprises 14 residues. CDR1 is MNHEY and CDR2 is SMNVEV in the germline V gene (reference sequence). The CDR3 region is CASSFGDSYYEQYF. In DNA form, the CDR3 reads TGTGCCAGCAGTTTCGGGGACAGTTACTACGAGCAGTACTTC.

The chain recombines TRBV7-8 with TRBJ2-4; 13 bases line up with TRBD2. Trimming at V came to 6 bases and at J to 1 base, leaving 12 bases not matched to a gene. Germline values: CDR1 SGHVS, CDR2 FQNEAQ. This CDR3 spans 19 amino acids. CDR3 in amino acids: CASSYPGLAGMGAKNIQYF. CDR3 coding DNA: TGTGCCAGCAGTTATCCGGGACTAGCGGGAATGGGGGCCAAAAACATTCAGTACTTC.

As regards this clonotype: This may come from a read error, since a much larger clone is one base off. The CDR3 sequence: CSQITGYEQYF. CDR3 coding DNA: TGCAGCCAAATAACAGGGTATGAGCAGTACTTC. The gene calls are TRBV29-1 and TRBJ2-5; D perhaps matches TRBD1 (6 bases). Germline-derived CDR1 and CDR2 are SQVTM and ANQGSEA. V lost 8 bases and J 11 bases, leaving 18 bases between the germline ends. There are 11 residues in the CDR3.